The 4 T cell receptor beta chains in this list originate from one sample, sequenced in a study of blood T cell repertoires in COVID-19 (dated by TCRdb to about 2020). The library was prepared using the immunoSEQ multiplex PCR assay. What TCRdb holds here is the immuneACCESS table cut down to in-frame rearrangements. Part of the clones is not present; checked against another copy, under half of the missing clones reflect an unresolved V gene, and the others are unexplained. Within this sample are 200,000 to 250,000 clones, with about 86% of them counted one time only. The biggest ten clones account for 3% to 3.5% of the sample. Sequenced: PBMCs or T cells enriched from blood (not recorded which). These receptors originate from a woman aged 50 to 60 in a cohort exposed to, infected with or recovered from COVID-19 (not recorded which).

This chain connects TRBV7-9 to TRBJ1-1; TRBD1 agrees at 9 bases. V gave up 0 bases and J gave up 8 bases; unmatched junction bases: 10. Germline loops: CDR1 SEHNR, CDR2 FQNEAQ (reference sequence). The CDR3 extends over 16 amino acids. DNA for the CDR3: TGTGCCAGCAGCTTAGCTCTGGGACAGGGATATAGGGAAGCTTTCTTT. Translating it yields CASSLALGQGYREAFF.

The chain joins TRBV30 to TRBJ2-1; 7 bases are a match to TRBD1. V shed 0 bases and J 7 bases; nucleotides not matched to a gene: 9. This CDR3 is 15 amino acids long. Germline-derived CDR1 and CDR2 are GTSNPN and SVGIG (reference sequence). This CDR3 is CAWSVRQGFGNEQFF. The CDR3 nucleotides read TGTGCCTGGAGTGTAAGACAGGGTTTTGGTAATGAGCAGTTCTTC. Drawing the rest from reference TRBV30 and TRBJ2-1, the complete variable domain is SQTIHQWPATLVQPVGSPLSLECTVEGTSNPNLYWYRQAAGRGLQLLFYSVGIGQISSEVPQNLSASRPQDRQFILSSKKLLLSDSGFYLCAWSVRQGFGNEQFFGPGTRLTVL.

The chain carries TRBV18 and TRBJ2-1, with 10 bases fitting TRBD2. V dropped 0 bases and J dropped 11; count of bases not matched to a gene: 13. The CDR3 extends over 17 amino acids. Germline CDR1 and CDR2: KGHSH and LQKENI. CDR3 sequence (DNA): TGTGCCAGCTCACCACCGGGAATACCAGCGGGGGGGACTCAGCAGTTCTTC. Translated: CASSPPGIPAGGTQQFF. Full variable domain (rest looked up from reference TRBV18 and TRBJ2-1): NAGVMQNPRHLVRRRGQEARLRCSPMKGHSHVYWYRQLPEEGLKFMVYLQKENIIDESGMPKERFSAEFPKEGPSILRIQQVVRGDSAAYFCASSPPGIPAGGTQQFFGPGTRLTVL.

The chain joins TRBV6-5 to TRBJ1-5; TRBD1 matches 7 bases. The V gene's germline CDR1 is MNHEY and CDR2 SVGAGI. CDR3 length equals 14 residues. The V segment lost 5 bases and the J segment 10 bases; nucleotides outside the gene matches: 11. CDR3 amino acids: CASSQGGSISPQHF. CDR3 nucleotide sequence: TGTGCCAGCAGTCAGGGGGGATCAATCAGCCCCCAGCATTTT.